This T cell receptor beta chain stems from a study of naive and memory T cell subsets. The beta constant-region primer was an equimolar mix of two oligonucleotides covering TRBC1 and TRBC2. Nested alpha and beta constant-region primers with the SP2 primer drove four PCR rounds on ligated cDNA. TCRdb reanalysed the UMI-ligation and nested PCR reads using MiXCR and keeps one entry per CDR3 protein. The sample shows more than 95,000 distinct CDR3 sequences, 13% to 15% of them seen only once. Study conclusions and caveats: Over 90% of naive TCR sequences appeared only once, unlike memory subsets. Possibly reflecting memory cells re-expressing CD45RA, a few larger clonotypes occurred in naive repertoires, especially CD8.

CDR3 length: 16 amino acids. V gave up 1 base and J gave up 0 bases, with 12 bases separating them. Germline V CDR1 and CDR2: MNHNS, SASEGT. This clonotype was seen a handful of times. No antigen is known for it. The rearrangement links TRBV6-1 to TRBJ2-5, with D perhaps matching TRBD2 (5 bases). This TCR derives from a human donor in good health. Sequencing input: naive CD8+ T cells from blood. As DNA, the CDR3 is TGTGCCAGCAGTGAAGTGAGCGGAGCGTACCAAGAGACCCAGTACTTC. It translates to CASSEVSGAYQETQYF.